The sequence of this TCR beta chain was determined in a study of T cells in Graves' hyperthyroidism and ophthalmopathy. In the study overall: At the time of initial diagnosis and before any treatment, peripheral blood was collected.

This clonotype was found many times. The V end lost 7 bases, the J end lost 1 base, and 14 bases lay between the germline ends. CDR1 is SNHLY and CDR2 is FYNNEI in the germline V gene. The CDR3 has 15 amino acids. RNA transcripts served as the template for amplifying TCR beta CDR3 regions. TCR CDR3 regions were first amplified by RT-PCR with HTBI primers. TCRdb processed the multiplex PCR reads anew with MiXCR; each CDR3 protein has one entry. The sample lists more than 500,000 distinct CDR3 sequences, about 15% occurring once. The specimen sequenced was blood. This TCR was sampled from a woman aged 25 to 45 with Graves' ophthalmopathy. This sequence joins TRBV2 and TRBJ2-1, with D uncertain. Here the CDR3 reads CASTEELGSYNEQFF. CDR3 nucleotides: TGTGCCAGCACCGAAGAATTAGGGTCCTACAATGAGCAGTTCTTC.